This is a list of T cell receptor beta chains from one sample in a study of T cells after yellow fever vaccination. TCRdb independently ran MiXCR on the 5' RACE reads; one entry per CDR3 protein. Of around 320,000 distinct CDR3 sequences listed, over 3.5% are singletons. Sequenced material: PBMCs, taken 15 days after the yellow fever booster vaccination. All receptors derive from a man aged 18 to 35 who received the YFV17D yellow fever vaccine. Each CDR3 is given with its conserved first and last residue. Each record gives: clone size, D gene, V gene, J gene, CDR3 protein, CDR3 DNA. D genes are given only for firm matches. Only part of the rows carry a size: once, few, many, or a class if the clone is expanded.

NA	TRBD1	TRBV30	TRBJ2-5	CAGDRGGETQYF	TGTGCCGGTGACAGGGGCGGGGAGACCCAGTACTTC
NA	TRBD2	TRBV29-1	TRBJ2-5	CSVWRGGETQYF	TGCAGCGTGTGGCGGGGGGGGGAGACCCAGTACTTC
many	NA	TRBV11-2	TRBJ1-4	CASSSRDIPSSLFF	TGTGCCAGCAGCTCGCGGGACATCCCAAGTTCACTGTTTTTT
many	NA	TRBV5-1	TRBJ1-5	CASSLGGYNQPQHF	TGCGCCAGCAGCTTGGGGGGGTACAATCAGCCCCAGCATTTT
few	NA	TRBV18	TRBJ1-4	CASFTQNNEKLFF	TGTGCCAGCTTTACTCAGAATAATGAAAAACTGTTTTTT
NA	TRBD2	TRBV2	TRBJ2-1	CASNDGTSVDNEQFF	TGTGCCAGCAACGACGGGACTAGCGTTGACAATGAGCAGTTCTTC
few	TRBD2	TRBV7-3	TRBJ2-1	CASSAREGWNEQFF	TGTGCCAGCAGCGCGAGGGAGGGCTGGAATGAGCAGTTCTTC
many	NA	TRBV7-8	TRBJ1-1	CASSLDIRVSMNTEAFF	TGTGCCAGCAGCTTAGATATCAGGGTATCGATGAACACTGAAGCTTTCTTT
many	NA	TRBV27	TRBJ2-5	CASSLTNGETQYF	TGTGCCAGCAGTTTGACGAATGGGGAGACCCAGTACTTC
many	TRBD1	TRBV7-2	TRBJ2-5	CASSSTRDRAETQYF	TGTGCCAGCAGCTCTACTAGGGACAGGGCCGAGACCCAGTACTTC
many	TRBD1	TRBV7-9	TRBJ2-7	CASSPQGDSVHLFPYEQYF	TGTGCCAGCAGCCCCCAGGGGGACAGCGTTCACCTCTTTCCCTACGAGCAGTACTTC
few	NA	TRBV6-5	TRBJ1-1	CASRIYSFGREANTEAFF	TGTGCCAGCAGAATTTACTCTTTCGGACGGGAGGCGAACACTGAAGCTTTCTTT
few	NA	TRBV7-2	TRBJ1-2	CASSLDGNWGGYTF	TGTGCCAGCAGCTTAGATGGGAATTGGGGGGGCTACACCTTC
NA	NA	TRBV27	TRBJ2-5	CASSWDGWETQYF	TGTGCCAGCAGTTGGGATGGTTGGGAGACCCAGTACTTC
many	TRBD1	TRBV7-6	TRBJ2-1	CASSLGGQEQFF	TGTGCCAGCAGCTTAGGGGGACAGGAGCAGTTCTTC
many	NA	TRBV5-5	TRBJ1-1	CASSLITGHTEAFF	TGTGCCAGCAGCTTGATAACAGGACACACTGAAGCTTTCTTT
many	TRBD2	TRBV4-3	TRBJ2-1	CASSQLAGSSYNEQFF	TGCGCCAGCAGCCAGCTAGCGGGAAGCTCCTACAATGAGCAGTTCTTC
few	NA	TRBV28	TRBJ1-1	CASSSPGLMNTEAFF	TGTGCCAGCAGTTCTCCGGGACTGATGAACACTGAAGCTTTCTTT
many	TRBD2	TRBV7-9	TRBJ2-5	CASSLALAGGQETQYF	TGTGCCAGCAGCTTAGCACTAGCGGGGGGGCAAGAGACCCAGTACTTC
many	NA	TRBV20-1	TRBJ1-5	CSARAIWQQGNQPQHF	TGCAGTGCTAGAGCTATATGGCAACAGGGCAATCAGCCCCAGCATTTT
many	TRBD2	TRBV4-2	TRBJ2-1	CASSQDRTSGNEQFF	TGTGCCAGCAGCCAAGATCGGACTAGCGGGAATGAGCAGTTCTTC
few	TRBD1	TRBV7-2	TRBJ2-6	CASSLRRDRDRDSGANVLTF	TGTGCCAGCAGCCTACGCAGAGACCGGGACAGGGACTCTGGGGCCAACGTCCTGACTTTC
few	NA	TRBV6-2/TRBV6-3	TRBJ2-5	CASSVVREFEETQYF	TGTGCCAGCAGTGTAGTCCGGGAATTTGAAGAGACCCAGTACTTC
NA	NA	TRBV29-1	TRBJ2-5	CSVEDLTRRETQYF	TGCAGCGTTGAAGATCTAACCCGGAGAGAGACCCAGTACTTC
NA	NA	TRBV5-1	TRBJ1-1	CASSLGTGTGARTWGGAFF	TGCGCCAGCAGCTTGGGGACGGGGACGGGGGCCCGGACTTGGGGAGGAGCTTTCTTT
NA	NA	TRBV7-2	TRBJ2-5	CASSILRVPLQETQYF	TGTGCCAGCAGCATCCTCAGGGTCCCCCTTCAAGAGACCCAGTACTTC
few	TRBD1	TRBV5-1	TRBJ2-7	CASSLFPGQSYEQYF	TGCGCCAGCAGCTTATTCCCGGGACAGTCCTACGAGCAGTACTTC
few	TRBD1	TRBV5-1	TRBJ2-7	CASSTQGGPYEQYF	TGCGCCAGCAGCACCCAAGGGGGCCCCTACGAGCAGTACTTC
many	TRBD1	TRBV6-6	TRBJ2-7	CASNNRGRSALTYEQYF	TGTGCCAGCAACAACAGGGGTAGATCTGCCCTAACCTACGAGCAGTACTTC
many	NA	TRBV24-1	TRBJ2-1	CATSDFRHPYNEQFF	TGTGCCACCAGTGATTTTAGACATCCCTACAATGAGCAGTTCTTC
many	TRBD1	TRBV5-1	TRBJ2-1	CASSRDRALNEQFF	TGCGCCAGCAGCCGGGACAGGGCCCTCAATGAGCAGTTCTTC
few	TRBD1	TRBV10-3	TRBJ2-5	CAISEATGVQETQYF	TGTGCCATCAGTGAGGCGACAGGGGTCCAAGAGACCCAGTACTTC
NA	TRBD2	TRBV4-3	TRBJ2-3	CASSQEGNSGGAYEQYF	TGCGCCAGCAGCCAAGAGGGTAATAGCGGGGGGGCCTACGAGCAGTATTTT
NA	NA	TRBV5-4	TRBJ2-5	CASSSEDLETQYF	TGTGCCAGCAGCTCGGAAGACTTAGAGACCCAGTACTTC
few	TRBD2	TRBV27	TRBJ2-1	CASSFGLAFGEQFF	TGTGCCAGCAGTTTTGGACTAGCATTCGGTGAGCAGTTCTTC
NA	NA	TRBV6-6	TRBJ1-5	CASSYSTVGNQPQHF	TGTGCCAGCAGTTACTCGACGGTTGGGAATCAGCCCCAGCATTTT
NA	NA	TRBV11-2	TRBJ1-2	CASSSPGVGGYTF	TGTGCCAGCAGCTCCCCAGGGGTGGGCGGCTACACCTTC
many	NA	TRBV3-1	TRBJ1-2	CASSQGNGGYTF	TGTGCCAGCAGCCAGGGGAATGGCGGCTACACCTTC
many	TRBD2	TRBV4-1	TRBJ2-1	CASSQLPAASGGVHNEQFF	TGCGCCAGCAGCCAACTCCCGGCAGCTAGCGGGGGGGTGCACAATGAGCAGTTCTTC
many	NA	TRBV7-8	TRBJ2-5	CASSLRQEETQYF	TGTGCCAGCAGCCTACGACAGGAAGAGACCCAGTACTTC
many	NA	TRBV12-5	TRBJ1-5	CASGSDSGQPQHF	TGTGCTAGTGGTTCCGACAGCGGTCAGCCCCAGCATTTT
few	NA	TRBV10-3	TRBJ1-1	CAISESIGSQNTEAFF	TGTGCCATCAGTGAGTCGATTGGCAGCCAGAACACTGAAGCTTTCTTT
many	NA	TRBV5-1	TRBJ2-2	CASSLAGANTGELFF	TGTGCCAGCAGCTTAGCTGGGGCGAACACCGGGGAGCTGTTTTTT
many	NA	TRBV20-1	TRBJ1-2	CSARDPSGQSNGYTF	TGCAGTGCTAGAGACCCCTCGGGACAATCGAATGGCTACACCTTC
many	NA	TRBV24-1	TRBJ2-1	CATSDLLLSSYNEQFF	TGTGCCACCAGTGATTTGCTATTGAGCTCCTACAATGAGCAGTTCTTC
few	TRBD2	TRBV10-3	TRBJ2-5	CATGLAGQETQYF	TGTGCCACCGGACTAGCGGGACAAGAGACCCAGTACTTC
NA	TRBD1	TRBV5-1	TRBJ1-1	CASSPGPNGGTGGFYTEAFF	TGCGCCAGCAGCCCCGGCCCAAACGGAGGGACAGGGGGCTTCTACACTGAAGCTTTCTTT
NA	TRBD2	TRBV7-3	TRBJ2-1	CASSFALTSGAGHEQFF	TGTGCCAGCAGCTTCGCGCTTACTAGCGGGGCCGGCCATGAGCAGTTCTTC
NA	TRBD1	TRBV11-2	TRBJ2-7	CASSLSPWTGGYEQYF	TGTGCCAGCAGCTTATCCCCGTGGACAGGGGGCTACGAGCAGTACTTC
many	NA	TRBV5-1	TRBJ1-2	CASSSGGVDGYTF	TGCGCCAGCAGCTCGGGAGGGGTGGATGGCTACACCTTC
once	NA	TRBV9	TRBJ2-1	CASSVEGSNGNEQFF	TGTGCCAGCAGCGTAGAAGGGTCTAACGGAAATGAGCAGTTCTTC
NA	NA	TRBV27	TRBJ2-5	CASSFRHGWETQYF	TGTGCCAGCAGTTTCCGTCATGGTTGGGAGACCCAGTACTTC
many	NA	TRBV7-2	TRBJ2-3	CASSFRSSTDTQYF	TGTGCCAGCAGTTTCCGCAGTAGCACAGATACGCAGTATTTT
few	NA	TRBV3-1	TRBJ2-2	CASSPNPNTGELFF	TGTGCCAGCAGCCCCAATCCTAACACCGGGGAGCTGTTTTTT
NA	NA	TRBV6-5	TRBJ1-1	CASSFDRTLEAFF	TGTGCCAGCAGTTTCGACAGAACACTTGAAGCTTTCTTT
NA	TRBD2	TRBV18	TRBJ2-1	CASSPPSRGGGSYNEQFF	TGTGCCAGCTCACCACCGAGCCGCGGGGGGGGATCCTACAATGAGCAGTTCTTC
few	NA	TRBV4-3	TRBJ1-4	CASSQPTQGANEKLFF	TGCGCCAGCAGCCAACCTACACAGGGCGCTAATGAAAAACTGTTTTTT
few	TRBD2	TRBV5-4	TRBJ2-5	CASSSAGGGQETQYF	TGTGCCAGCAGTTCGGCGGGGGGGGGACAAGAGACCCAGTACTTC
many	NA	TRBV20-1	TRBJ2-3	CSARGGTDTQYF	TGCAGTGCTAGAGGGGGCACAGATACGCAGTATTTT
NA	NA	TRBV12-3/TRBV12-4	TRBJ1-5	CASSRGGGVGQPQHF	TGTGCCAGCAGCCGAGGGGGGGGTGTGGGTCAGCCCCAGCATTTT